These 23 T cell receptor beta chains were sequenced from one sample in a study of CD8 T cells in ankylosing spondylitis. MiXCR, run by TCRdb on the 5' RACE reads, gives a single entry per CDR3 protein. The sample comprises some 63,000 distinct CDR3 sequences, roughly 6.1% of which are singletons, and 5% rests with the top ten. The sequenced material came from synovial fluid, either unsorted or a sorted T cell fraction (not recorded which). These receptors were taken from a male donor with ankylosing spondylitis.

This clonotype was seen just once. The gene calls are TRBV7-2 and TRBJ1-2, with TRBD1 as a possible D gene (5 bases). Germline-derived CDR1 and CDR2 are SGHTA and FQGNSA. With 4 bases removed from V and 0 bases from J, the gap between germline ends came to 12 bases. The CDR3 loop spans 15 amino acids. The chain's CDR3 is CASSSRTLTNYGYTF. The CDR3 coding sequence is TGTGCCAGCAGCTCTCGGACATTAACTAACTATGGCTACACCTTC. The entire variable domain, with the rest obtained from reference TRBV7-2 and TRBJ1-2, is as follows: GAGVSQSPSNKVTEKGKDVELRCDPISGHTALYWYRQSLGQGLEFLIYFQGNSAPDKSGLPSDRFSAERTGGSVSTLTIQRTQQEDSAVYLCASSSRTLTNYGYTFGSGTRLTVV.

The J gene is TRBJ1-4, the V gene TRBV6-1; the D gene is possibly TRBD1 (6 bases). Germline V gives CDR1 MNHNS, CDR2 SASEGT. The V and J ends lost 6 bases and 8 bases respectively, with 16 bases between them. The CDR3 extends over 14 amino acids. CDR3 in amino acids: CASRWRRGKEKLFF. CDR3 in DNA: TGTGCCAGCAGATGGCGGAGGGGGAAGGAAAAACTGTTTTTT.

Ten or more counts support this clonotype. This chain connects TRBV7-2 to TRBJ2-3, with D perhaps being TRBD1 or TRBD2 (5 bases each). Trimming pared 0 bases from V and 8 bases from J, leaving 12 bases between. The CDR3 runs 14 residues. Germline V lookup: CDR1 SGHTA, CDR2 FQGNSA. The CDR3 region has the DNA TGTGCCAGCAGCTTAGCAGCTCGGGGCGGTACGCAGTATTTT. As protein: CASSLAARGGTQYF. The entire variable domain, with the rest obtained from reference TRBV7-2 and TRBJ2-3, is as follows: GAGVSQSPSNKVTEKGKDVELRCDPISGHTALYWYRQSLGQGLEFLIYFQGNSAPDKSGLPSDRFSAERTGGSVSTLTIQRTQQEDSAVYLCASSLAARGGTQYFGPGTRLTVL.

This clonotype was detected ten times or more. The rearrangement joins TRBV7-7 to TRBJ2-3; D remains unclear. The CDR3 is 13 residues long. Germline V lookup: CDR1 SSHAT, CDR2 FNYEAQ (reference sequence). The V and J ends lost 3 bases and 2 bases respectively, with 6 bases between them. The DNA for the CDR3 is TGTGCCAGCAGCTTCGAGGTCACAGATACGCAGTATTTT. Encoded protein: CASSFEVTDTQYF.

This clonotype was counted many times. This chain links TRBV7-2 with TRBJ2-1; no clear D gene. V lost 4 bases and J 2 bases, leaving 9 bases between the germline ends. The CDR3 consists of 14 residues. CDR1 and CDR2 from the germline V gene are SGHTA and FQGNSA. The DNA of the CDR3 is TGTGCCAGCAGCTCCTCCACGGCCTACAATGAGCAGTTCTTC. Amino acid sequence: CASSSSTAYNEQFF. The full variable domain, in which reference TRBV7-2 and TRBJ2-1 provide the parts outside the CDR3, is GAGVSQSPSNKVTEKGKDVELRCDPISGHTALYWYRQSLGQGLEFLIYFQGNSAPDKSGLPSDRFSAERTGGSVSTLTIQRTQQEDSAVYLCASSSSTAYNEQFFGPGTRLTVL.

There are many counts of this clonotype. The rearrangement links TRBV20-1 to TRBJ2-7, with a tentative D call TRBD1 (5 bases). CDR3 length: 14 residues. CDR1 is DFQATT, CDR2 SNEGSKA, per germline (reference sequence). V lost 5 bases and J lost 4, with 18 bases in between. The chain's CDR3 is CSAFQSMGLYEQYF. The CDR3 DNA sequence: TGCAGTGCTTTCCAGAGCATGGGGCTTTACGAGCAGTACTTC.

This clonotype was detected many times. The junction departs from the called germline gene at one end, perhaps through a read error. The V call is TRBV12-3 or TRBV12-4, the J call TRBJ2-4; 10 bases match TRBD2. The length of the CDR3 is 15 residues. CDR3 sequence (DNA): TGTGCCAGCAGGTTAGCGGGAGGACTCAAAAACATTCAGTACTTC. It yields the protein CASRLAGGLKNIQYF.

A few counts support this clonotype. The rearrangement joins TRBV12-3 or TRBV12-4 to TRBJ1-2; D is unclear. The CDR3 length is 13 residues. V was trimmed by 2 bases and J by 5 bases, leaving 9 bases between them. CDR3: CASSLSSGYGYTF. DNA of the CDR3: TGTGCCAGCAGTTTATCAAGTGGGTATGGCTACACCTTC.

This clonotype was seen a handful of times. V is TRBV14 and J is TRBJ2-1, with D unresolved. Germline CDR1 reads SGHDN; CDR2 reads FVKESK. V shed 4 bases and J shed 7 bases, with 11 bases lying between them. This CDR3 is built from 13 residues. In DNA, the CDR3 is TGTGCCAGCAGCCGCGGACGGGCTAATGAGCAGTTCTTC. This codes for CASSRGRANEQFF.

The CDR3 reads CASSRTSGRTDTQYF. Here the CDR3 DNA reads TGTGCCAGCAGCCGTACTAGCGGGAGGACAGATACGCAGTATTTT. The chain combines TRBV5-6 with TRBJ2-3; 12 bases line up with TRBD2. Germline V gene sequence: CDR1 SGHDT, CDR2 YYEEEE. CDR3 length: 15 residues. V lost 4 bases and J lost 3; bases outside the gene matches: 3.

This clonotype was picked up many times. The V and J genes are TRBV28 and TRBJ2-7; D remains ambiguous. The germline V and J ends were trimmed by 2 bases and 2 bases, with 7 bases remaining between them. Per germline, CDR1 MDHEN and CDR2 SYDVKM. The CDR3 is 13 amino acids. The CDR3 loop reads CASSLIRTYEQYF. The CDR3 DNA follows: TGTGCCAGCAGTTTAATCAGAACCTACGAGCAGTACTTC.

In nucleotides, the CDR3 is TGTGCCAGCAGTGAATATACTAGCGGGACCGGGGAGCTGTTTTTT. Protein sequence: CASSEYTSGTGELFF. This chain joins TRBV6-1 and TRBJ2-2, with TRBD2 matching 9 bases. The V gene end was trimmed by 2 bases and the J gene end by 5 bases; junction bases not matched to a gene: 3. From germline, CDR1 is MNHNS and CDR2 SASEGT. CDR3 length equals 15 residues.

In its sample, this clonotype was seen a few times. This rearrangement joins TRBV27 to TRBJ2-4; 8 bases are a match to TRBD1. CDR3 length: 15 residues. Germline-derived CDR1 and CDR2 are MNHEY and SMNVEV (reference sequence). The trim removed 5 bases at V and 2 bases at J, leaving 5 bases unmatched. The CDR3 is CASSLTGGTKNIQYF. The CDR3 nucleotides read TGTGCCAGCAGTCTTACAGGGGGAACCAAAAACATTCAGTACTTC.

The table lists this clonotype with many counts. The chain joins TRBV7-2 to TRBJ2-2; D gene unclear. With 7 bases removed from V and 7 bases from J, the gap between germline ends came to 13 bases. The CDR3 has 13 residues. Looked up from germline, CDR1 is SGHTA and CDR2 is FQGNSA. CDR3 sequence reads: CASITTNGGELFF. The CDR3, as DNA: TGTGCCAGCATCACCACTAATGGCGGGGAGCTGTTTTTT.

This clonotype was seen many times. The genes are TRBV20-1 and TRBJ1-5; no firm D call. The V gene lost 0 bases and the J gene lost 4 bases, with 13 bases spanning the gap. Germline CDR1 and CDR2: DFQATT and SNEGSKA (reference sequence). This CDR3 region has 15 residues. The CDR3 protein is CSARDGRYGNQPQHF. As DNA, the CDR3 is TGCAGTGCTAGAGATGGAAGGTACGGTAATCAGCCCCAGCATTTT.

This clonotype was counted ten times or more. The V gene is TRBV5-1, the J gene TRBJ2-5; a possible D gene is TRBD2 (5 bases). Germline CDR1 SGHRS, CDR2 YFSETQ. V gave up 3 bases and J gave up 0 bases, with 18 bases separating them. This CDR3 contains 17 residues. The CDR3 loop is CASSSRRSGRYQETQYF. CDR3 nucleotides: TGCGCCAGCAGCTCCCGCCGAAGCGGCAGGTACCAAGAGACCCAGTACTTC.

The V and J genes are TRBV2 and TRBJ2-1; D not certain. V shed 4 bases and J shed 9 bases, with 10 bases lying between them. Germline V gene sequence: CDR1 SNHLY, CDR2 FYNNEI. This CDR3 is built from 12 residues. The CDR3 reads CASSVRAGEQFF. CDR3 nucleotides: TGTGCCAGCAGTGTTCGGGCAGGTGAGCAGTTCTTC.

This clonotype was observed a few times. The rearrangement uses TRBV28 and TRBJ2-5; 13 bases are shared with TRBD2. The length of the CDR3 is 16 residues. CDR1 is MDHEN, CDR2 SYDVKM, per germline. The trim removed 6 bases at V and 2 bases at J, leaving 6 bases unmatched. CDR3 region: CASRTRLAGGQETQYF. In nucleotides, the CDR3 is TGTGCCAGCAGAACCCGACTAGCGGGAGGACAAGAGACCCAGTACTTC. The complete variable domain, with remaining parts taken from reference TRBV28 and TRBJ2-5, reads DVKVTQSSRYLVKRTGEKVFLECVQDMDHENMFWYRQDPGLGLRLIYFSYDVKMKEKGDIPEGYSVSREKKERFSLILESASTNQTSMYLCASRTRLAGGQETQYFGPGTRLLVL.

The chain is built from TRBV7-6 and TRBJ2-5; no clear D gene. The CDR3 runs 13 residues. Trimming removed 1 base from V and 3 bases from J, with 6 bases in between. Germline V CDR1 and CDR2: SGHVS, FNYEAQ. For the CDR3, the DNA is TGTGCCAGCAGCTTAGTTATGAAAGAGACCCAGTACTTC. Protein: CASSLVMKETQYF.

This clonotype was recorded a few times. The chain employs TRBV6-2 or TRBV6-3 and TRBJ2-1; 9 nucleotides align to TRBD2. Germline V lookup: CDR1 MNHEY, CDR2 SVGEGT. The CDR3 sequence is 16 residues long. The junction had 7 bases not matched to a gene; V was cut back by 7 bases and J by 0 bases. This CDR3 reads CASKGPLAGSYNEQFF. The CDR3 bases are TGTGCCAGCAAGGGTCCACTAGCGGGCTCCTACAATGAGCAGTTCTTC.

This clonotype was seen ten or more times. This rearrangement joins TRBV7-8 to TRBJ1-5; 7 bases match TRBD1. V shed 4 bases and J 5 bases; nucleotides not matched to a gene: 11. The CDR3 sequence is 16 residues long. CDR1 is SGHVS and CDR2 is FQNEAQ in the germline V gene. CDR3 residues: CASSYRDRVGDQPQHF. In DNA, the CDR3 is TGTGCCAGCAGCTATCGCGACAGGGTCGGGGATCAGCCCCAGCATTTT.

The chain links TRBV20-1 to TRBJ1-5; D remains unclear. The CDR3 is 12 residues long. CDR1 and CDR2 from the germline V gene are DFQATT and SNEGSKA (reference sequence). V was cut by 5 bases and J by 4 bases, with 9 bases left in between. The CDR3 DNA reads as TGCAGTGCTCGCACAGAAAATCAGCCCCAGCATTTT. This translates into CSARTENQPQHF.

Only a few counts were recorded for this clonotype. The chain is built from TRBV5-6 and TRBJ2-1; D tentatively fits TRBD1 or TRBD2 (5 bases each). The germline V gene encodes CDR1 SGHDT and CDR2 YYEEEE. This CDR3 comprises 11 residues. The V and J ends lost 1 base and 10 bases respectively, with 6 bases between them. The CDR3 nucleotides are TGTGCCAGCAGCTTGTGGGGGGAGCAGTTCTTC. This translates into CASSLWGEQFF.